The 17 T cell receptor beta chains below all came from one sample that was sequenced in a study of response to subunit inactivated influenza vaccine. Via MiXCR, TCRdb re-called the RT-PCR reads, giving one row per CDR3 protein. The table records more than 450,000 distinct CDR3 sequences, approximately 12% of them present only once. The sequences come from PBMCs from blood, collected on the day of vaccination. The receptors shown here come from a man between 50 and 59 years old who received an inactivated influenza vaccine.

This clonotype was seen more than once but under ten times. The chain employs TRBV20-1 and TRBJ2-2; D is possibly TRBD1 (5 bases). Germline assignment: CDR1 DFQATT and CDR2 SNEGSKA (reference sequence). The CDR3 covers 14 residues. V was trimmed by 2 bases and J by 3 bases, leaving 10 bases between them. The CDR3 is CSARRRADTGELFF. CDR3 bases: TGCAGTGCTAGACGCAGGGCGGACACCGGGGAGCTGTTTTTT.

This clonotype was observed a handful of times. V usage is TRBV27 and J usage is TRBJ2-3, with 8 bases fitting TRBD2. The CDR3 runs to 17 residues. V was clipped by 2 bases and J by 6 bases; unmatched bases: 13. Germline V lookup: CDR1 MNHEY, CDR2 SMNVEV (reference sequence). CDR3 DNA sequence: TGTGCCAGCAGTTTAGAGCTAGCGGGCGGAGAGGTGGATACGCAGTATTTT. The encoded protein is CASSLELAGGEVDTQYF.

The CDR3 spells CASRSDRLDPSGANVLTF. DNA for the CDR3: TGCGCCAGCAGGTCGGACAGGTTAGATCCCTCTGGGGCCAACGTCCTGACTTTC. The rearrangement uses TRBV5-1 and TRBJ2-6; 7 bases map to TRBD1. V lost 5 bases and J lost 0; bases outside the gene matches: 11. The CDR3 loop spans 18 amino acids. Looked up from germline, CDR1 is SGHRS and CDR2 is YFSETQ.

This clonotype was observed a handful of times. The chain uses TRBV5-1 and TRBJ2-2, with D perhaps TRBD1 or TRBD2 (5 bases each). This CDR3 is 16 amino acids long. The V end was cut by 6 bases, the J end by 5 bases, with 20 bases between. Germline values: CDR1 SGHRS, CDR2 YFSETQ. The CDR3 DNA follows: TGCGCCAGCAACGATTTGGGTTCGAGGGGAACCGGGGAGCTGTTTTTT. It yields the protein CASNDLGSRGTGELFF.

In its sample, this clonotype was seen a few times. This chain joins TRBV29-1 and TRBJ2-7, with 16 bases that match TRBD2. The V gene end was trimmed by 3 bases and the J gene end by 2 bases; junction bases not matched to a gene: 4. The CDR3 is 16 residues long. CDR1 and CDR2 from the germline V gene are SQVTM and ANQGSEA. Here the CDR3 DNA reads TGCAGCGTTGATGGGACTAGCGGGAGGGACCCCTACGAGCAGTACTTC. This translates into CSVDGTSGRDPYEQYF.

This clonotype appeared a few times. The V gene is TRBV12-3 or TRBV12-4, the J gene TRBJ1-4, with 8 bases that match TRBD1. V was pared by 7 bases and J by 8 bases, with 9 bases of the junction left unmatched. CDR3 length: 14 residues. CDR3 residues: CASTLGAGGEKLFF. CDR3 coding DNA: TGTGCCAGCACCCTAGGGGCAGGGGGCGAAAAACTGTTTTTT.

The rearrangement joins TRBV7-9 to TRBJ2-1; 7 positions match TRBD1. Trimming at V came to 4 bases and at J to 6 bases, leaving 9 bases not matched to a gene. This CDR3 contains 15 residues. CDR1 and CDR2 (germline): SEHNR, FQNEAQ (reference sequence). This chain's CDR3 is CASSSGTAGGNEQFF. CDR3 sequence (DNA): TGTGCCAGCAGCTCTGGGACAGCCGGAGGCAATGAGCAGTTCTTC.

The chain couples TRBV2 to TRBJ2-5; TRBD2 aligns across 11 bases. Trimming removed 6 bases from V and 5 bases from J; junction bases left unmatched: 5. CDR1 is SNHLY, CDR2 FYNNEI, per germline. The CDR3 length is 14 residues. CDR3 coding DNA: TGTGCCAGCAGGGGACTAGCGGTGGCGGAGACCCAGTACTTC. Protein: CASRGLAVAETQYF. The full variable domain, with the rest looked up from reference TRBV2 and TRBJ2-5, is EPEVTQTPSHQVTQMGQEVILRCVPISNHLYFYWYRQILGQKVEFLVSFYNNEISEKSEIFDDQFSVERPDGSNFTLKIRSTKLEDSAMYFCASRGLAVAETQYFGPGTRLLVL.

This clonotype has a count of ten or more. The DNA for the CDR3 is TGTGCCAGCAGTTTAGAAGGGACGGTGGGAAGCAATCAGCCCCAGCATTTT. Protein sequence: CASSLEGTVGSNQPQHF. The rearrangement links TRBV12-3 or TRBV12-4 to TRBJ1-5, with D possibly TRBD1 on 5 matching bases. V was pared by 1 base and J by 1 base, with 14 bases between. This CDR3 region has 17 residues.

The chain carries TRBV30 and TRBJ2-5; 10 nucleotides align to TRBD1. The germline V gene encodes CDR1 GTSNPN and CDR2 SVGIG (reference sequence). The V gene end was trimmed by 7 bases and the J gene end by 5 bases; junction bases not matched to a gene: 10. CDR3 length: 14 residues. CDR3 in amino acids: CASIRDRGLETQYF. In nucleotides, the CDR3 is TGTGCCTCCATACGGGACAGGGGTTTGGAGACCCAGTACTTC.

This clonotype has only one observation. The chain recombines TRBV12-3 or TRBV12-4 with TRBJ2-3; D unresolved. V lost 6 bases to trimming and J lost 6 bases, with 13 bases between them. This CDR3 is 13 amino acids long. The CDR3 protein is CASSPSQPDTQYF. CDR3 nucleotide sequence: TGTGCCAGCAGCCCCTCGCAACCGGATACGCAGTATTTT.

The chain uses TRBV5-1 and TRBJ2-3; a weak D match, TRBD2 (5 bases). Germline-derived CDR1 and CDR2 are SGHRS and YFSETQ. Trimming took 0 bases from V and 11 from J, leaving 10 bases between them. This CDR3 is 12 amino acids long. The CDR3: CASSLDSGKQYF. CDR3 nucleotides: TGCGCCAGCAGCTTGGATTCGGGGAAGCAGTATTTT. Full variable domain (remainder filled in from reference TRBV5-1 and TRBJ2-3): KAGVTQTPRYLIKTRGQQVTLSCSPISGHRSVSWYQQTPGQGLQFLFEYFSETQRNKGNFPGRFSGRQFSNSRSEMNVSTLELGDSALYLCASSLDSGKQYFGPGTRLTVL.

The rearrangement uses TRBV12-3 or TRBV12-4 and TRBJ2-1; 8 positions match TRBD2. Germline trimming cut 2 bases from V and 7 bases from J; bases unmatched to any gene: 10. The CDR3 loop spans 16 amino acids. The CDR3 protein is CASSLMGGGRYNEQFF. CDR3 nucleotide sequence: TGTGCCAGCAGTTTAATGGGAGGCGGGAGGTATAATGAGCAGTTCTTC.

There are a few counts of this clonotype. The V gene is TRBV23-1, the J gene TRBJ1-2; no firm D call. TRBV23-1 is labeled an ORF, and its function is uncertain. V lost 7 bases and J lost 7, with 16 bases in between. The CDR3 is made up of 13 amino acids. The CDR3 DNA is TGCGCCAGCAATGCCACGGGGAAATGTGGCTACACCTTC. Translating gives CASNATGKCGYTF.

This clonotype was counted only a few times. The CDR3: CASSVGGEAHGFF. The CDR3 nucleotides read TGTGCCAGCAGCGTTGGCGGTGAGGCCCATGGGTTCTTC. V usage is TRBV7-2 and J usage is TRBJ2-1; D gene ambiguous. This CDR3 is built from 13 residues. V shed 5 bases and J shed 15 bases, with 20 bases lying between them. Germline loops: CDR1 SGHTA, CDR2 FQGNSA.

This clonotype appeared a few times. The gene calls are TRBV28 and TRBJ1-4; D call uncertain. This CDR3 comprises 12 residues. Trimming shortened V by 5 bases and J by 7 bases, and 8 bases separated the two germline ends. Germline CDR1 and CDR2: MDHEN and SYDVKM. The CDR3 loop reads CASSNTPEKLFF. The CDR3 coding sequence is TGTGCCAGCAGTAACACCCCTGAAAAACTGTTTTTT.

This clonotype was seen more than once but under ten times. The chain recombines TRBV10-2 with TRBJ1-5, with D perhaps matching TRBD1 (5 bases). The V end was cut by 5 bases, the J end by 5 bases, with 13 bases between. CDR1 is WSHSY, CDR2 SAAADI, per germline. CDR3 size: 14 residues. The CDR3 coding sequence is TGCGCCAGCAGTATCGGGACCAAACATCAGCCCCAGCATTTT. Protein product: CASSIGTKHQPQHF.